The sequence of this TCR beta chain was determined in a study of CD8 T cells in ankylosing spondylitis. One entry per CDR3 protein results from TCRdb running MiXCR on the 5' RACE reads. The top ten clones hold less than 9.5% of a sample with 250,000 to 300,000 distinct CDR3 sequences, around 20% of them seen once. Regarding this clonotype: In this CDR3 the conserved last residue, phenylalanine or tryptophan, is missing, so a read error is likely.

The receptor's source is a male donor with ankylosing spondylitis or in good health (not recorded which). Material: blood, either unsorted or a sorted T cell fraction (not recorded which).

The CDR3 reads CSALGLASNTGELFL. In DNA form, the CDR3 reads TGCAGTGCTCTAGGACTTGCCTCGAACACCGGGGAGCTGTTTCTT. The chain couples TRBV20-1 to TRBJ2-2, with D perhaps TRBD2 (5 bases). Germline CDR1 and CDR2: DFQATT and SNEGSKA (reference sequence). The CDR3 covers 15 residues. V lost 5 bases to trimming and J lost 0 bases, with 13 bases between them.